This record concerns one T cell receptor (beta chain) sequence. The data originate from a study of shared clonotypes between healthy human individuals. The assay was immunoSEQ multiplex PCR, and TCRdb's table has in-frame clones only and misses some. The repertoire holds 1.5 million to 1.9 million clones, with roughly 98% as singletons. This CDR3 is built from 13 residues. V shed 5 bases and J shed 1 base, with 5 bases lying between them. Germline loops: CDR1 SGHTA, CDR2 FQGTGA. Free of recent acute infections or vaccinations, the donors were healthy HIV-negative adults. The donors were all Caucasian adults (living in Nashville, Tennessee).

This TCR derives from a man aged 25 to 40 in good health. Sequenced input: naive CD4+ T cells sorted from blood. Subset given: CD45RA+ positively selected. The V gene is TRBV7-3, the J gene TRBJ2-2; D call uncertain. The CDR3 reads CASSQGNTGELFF. The DNA for the CDR3 is TGTGCCAGCAGCCAAGGGAACACCGGGGAGCTGTTTTTT.